The clone carrying this T cell receptor beta chain has a handful of counts. TCRdb keeps only in-frame clones here, not all; method: immunoSEQ multiplex PCR. The table lists 13,000 to 15,000 clones, approximately 70% of them singletons. These data originate in a study of T cells after somatic rescue of genetic block. The CDR3 consists of 17 residues. Germline CDR1 is GTSNPN and CDR2 is SVGIG (reference sequence). Trimming at V came to 2 bases and at J to 0 bases, leaving 10 bases not matched to a gene. The rearrangement joins TRBV30 to TRBJ2-1, with TRBD1 matching over 7 bases. The origin of this receptor is a boy between 10 and 17 years old. The sequenced sample consisted of peripheral blood mononuclear cells (PBMCs). DNA for the CDR3: TGTGCCTGGAGTTTTCTCTGGGGACAGAGCTCCTACAATGAGCAGTTCTTC. Protein: CAWSFLWGQSSYNEQFF.